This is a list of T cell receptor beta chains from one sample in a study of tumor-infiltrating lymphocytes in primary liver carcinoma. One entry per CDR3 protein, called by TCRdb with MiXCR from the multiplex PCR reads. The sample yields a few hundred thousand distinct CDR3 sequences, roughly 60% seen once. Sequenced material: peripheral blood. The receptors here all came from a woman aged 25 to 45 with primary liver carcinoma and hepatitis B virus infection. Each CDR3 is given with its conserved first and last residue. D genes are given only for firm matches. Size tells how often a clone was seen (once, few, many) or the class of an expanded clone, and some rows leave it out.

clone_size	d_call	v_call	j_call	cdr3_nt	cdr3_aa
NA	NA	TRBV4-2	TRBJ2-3	TGTGTCAGCAGCCAAGATGGTGTTACCAGGGATACGCAGTATTTT	CVSSQDGVTRDTQYF
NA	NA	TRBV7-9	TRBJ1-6	TGTGCCAGCAGCTCACGAGGGTCATCACCCCTCTACTTT	CASSSRGSSPLYF
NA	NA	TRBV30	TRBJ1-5	TGTGCCTACTCTGAGGACCGCAATCAGCCCCAGCATTTT	CAYSEDRNQPQHF
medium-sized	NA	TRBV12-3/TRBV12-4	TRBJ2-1	TGTGCCAGCAGCCGAAGCTCCTACAATGAGCAGTTCTTC	CASSRSSYNEQFF
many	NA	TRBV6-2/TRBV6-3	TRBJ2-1	TGTGCCAGCAGTTACTCGACCTGGACTAATGAGCAGTTCTTC	CASSYSTWTNEQFF
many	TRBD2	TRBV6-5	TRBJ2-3	TGTGCCAGCAGCCCCGGGGGAGGGTACGCAGATACGCAGTATTTT	CASSPGGGYADTQYF
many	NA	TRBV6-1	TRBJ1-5	TGTGCCAGCAGTGATAAGGGGTTCGGAGCTCAGCCCCAGCATTTT	CASSDKGFGAQPQHF
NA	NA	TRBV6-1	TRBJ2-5	TGTGCCAGCAGGTCAGAATCGGACTACCAAGAGACCCAGTACTTC	CASRSESDYQETQYF
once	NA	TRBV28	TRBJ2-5	TGTGCCAGCAGTCTTATACGGGGGTACAGGCCCCAAGAGACCCAGTACTTC	CASSLIRGYRPQETQYF
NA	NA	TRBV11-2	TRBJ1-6	TGTGCCAGCAGCTTAGTGGGGGACCGGGACGGCCCTTATTTACACCTCCACTTT	CASSLVGDRDGPYLHLHF
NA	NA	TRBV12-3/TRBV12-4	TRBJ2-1	TGTGCCAGCGGACGGGCGGGATGGTACAATGAGCAGTTCTTC	CASGRAGWYNEQFF
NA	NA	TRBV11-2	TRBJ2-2	TGTGCCTGCAGCTTTACTAACGCCGGGGAGCTGTTTTTT	CACSFTNAGELFF
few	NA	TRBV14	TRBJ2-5	TGTGCCAGCAGCCACAGTGGGGTGACCCAGTACTTC	CASSHSGVTQYF
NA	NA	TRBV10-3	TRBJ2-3	TGTGCCACGTGGGAGTTGGGGGCAGATACGCAGTATTTT	CATWELGADTQYF
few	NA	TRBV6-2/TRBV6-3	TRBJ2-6	TGTGCCAGCAGTCGGCCCGCGTCCTACGCTGGGGCCAACGTCCTGACTTTC	CASSRPASYAGANVLTF
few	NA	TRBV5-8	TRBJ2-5	TGTGCCAGCAGCTTTATGACAGAAGAGACCCAGTACTTC	CASSFMTEETQYF
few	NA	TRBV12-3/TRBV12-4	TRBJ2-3	TGTGCCAGCAGCCACCCCGGGGTAGCGGCCACAGATACGCAGTATTTT	CASSHPGVAATDTQYF
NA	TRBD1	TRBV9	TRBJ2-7	TGTGCCAGCAGCGTAGCCTCCGAGACAGGGTCCCACGAGCAGTACTTC	CASSVASETGSHEQYF
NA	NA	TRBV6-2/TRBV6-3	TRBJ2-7	TGTGCCAGCAACAACTACTCCCCCGACGAGCAGTACTTC	CASNNYSPDEQYF
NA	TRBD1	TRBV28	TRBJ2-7	TGTGCCAGCATGCTCACAGGGGGGCCCTACGAGCAGTACTTC	CASMLTGGPYEQYF
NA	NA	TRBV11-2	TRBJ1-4	TGTGCCAACAGCTTACACTCCAAACTCGGGACCCCAAGGGAAAAACTGTTTTTT	CANSLHSKLGTPREKLFF
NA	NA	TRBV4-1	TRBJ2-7	TGCGCTAGCAGCCAGGAGCCTTACCCCTACGAGCAGCACTTC	CASSQEPYPYEQHF
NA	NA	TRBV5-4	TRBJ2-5	TGTGCCACCCACAAGGCGTCGGGGCCACAAGAGACCCAGTACTTC	CATHKASGPQETQYF
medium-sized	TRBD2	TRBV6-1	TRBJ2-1	TGTGCCAGCAGTGGGGACTACCCTAGGGATGAGCAGTTCTTC	CASSGDYPRDEQFF
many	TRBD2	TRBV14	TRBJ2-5	TGTGCCAGCAGCCCGCGGGGACTAGCGGGACCACAGTACTTC	CASSPRGLAGPQYF
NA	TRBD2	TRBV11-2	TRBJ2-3	TGTGCCAGCAGCTTAAATCTCCTAGCGGGGTGCGATGCGGATACGCAGTATTTT	CASSLNLLAGCDADTQYF
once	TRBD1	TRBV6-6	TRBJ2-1	TGTGCCAGCATCCGGGACAGTCTATACAATGAGCAGTTCTTC	CASIRDSLYNEQFF
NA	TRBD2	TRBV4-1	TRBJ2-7	TGCGCCAGCAGCCAGGGTTACGGGACTAGCGGAATTCACGAGCAGTACTTC	CASSQGYGTSGIHEQYF
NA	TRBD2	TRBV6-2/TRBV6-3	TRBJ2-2	TGTGCCAGCAGTTACTCCGGACTAGCGGGAGTATTCGACACCGGGGAGCTGTTTTTT	CASSYSGLAGVFDTGELFF
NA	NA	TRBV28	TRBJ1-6	TGTGCCAGCAGTTTAACCAGGGTCAATAATGTCCACTTT	CASSLTRVNNVHF
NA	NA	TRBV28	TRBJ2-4	TGTGCCAGCAGTTTCGATAAAGTCATTCAGTACTTC	CASSFDKVIQYF
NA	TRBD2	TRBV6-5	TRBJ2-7	TGTGCCAGCAAGGAACTAGCGGGAGAGCTGGGCTACGAGCAGTACTTC	CASKELAGELGYEQYF
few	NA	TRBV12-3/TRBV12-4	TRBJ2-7	TGTGCCAGCAGATCGAGAGGGAGCCACGAGCAGTACTTC	CASRSRGSHEQYF
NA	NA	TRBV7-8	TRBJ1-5	TGTGCCAGCAGCTCCCAGCGCAGGGCCTCGGATCAGCCCCGGCATTTT	CASSSQRRASDQPRHF
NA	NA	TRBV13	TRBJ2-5	TGTGCCAGCAGCCCCGGACGGACCCTTGGGACCCAGTACTTC	CASSPGRTLGTQYF
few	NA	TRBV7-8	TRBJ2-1	TGTGCCAGCAACGGAAACTCCCACGATGAGCAGTTCTTC	CASNGNSHDEQFF
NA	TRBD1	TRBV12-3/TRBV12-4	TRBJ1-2	TGTACCAGCAGTTTGGGTAACAGGGGTAGCTATGGCTACACCTTC	CTSSLGNRGSYGYTF
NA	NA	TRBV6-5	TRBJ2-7	TGTGCCAGCTACTCCGGGGATCGGATAGGGGAGCAGTACTTC	CASYSGDRIGEQYF
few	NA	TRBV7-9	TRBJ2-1	TGTGCCAGCAGCTCTAGTGCCAGCTCCTACAATGAGCAGTTCTTC	CASSSSASSYNEQFF
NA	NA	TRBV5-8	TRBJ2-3	TGTGCCAGCCAGGGAGATTGGAGCACAGATACGCAGTATTTT	CASQGDWSTDTQYF
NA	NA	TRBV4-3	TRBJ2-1	TGCGCCAGCAGCCAAGATGCGAGAAGCTCCTACTATGAACAGTTCTTC	CASSQDARSSYYEQFF
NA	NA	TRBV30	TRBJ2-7	TGTGCCTGGATGGTCCCTAGCTACTCCTACGAGCAGTACTTC	CAWMVPSYSYEQYF
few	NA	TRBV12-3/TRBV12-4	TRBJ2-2	TGTGCCAGCAGTTTACTTTTGGCCGGGGAGCTGTTTTTT	CASSLLLAGELFF
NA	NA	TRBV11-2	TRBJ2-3	TGTGCCAGCAGCATTGATATGGGGGCCCAGCGGGGCACAGATACGCAGTATTTT	CASSIDMGAQRGTDTQYF
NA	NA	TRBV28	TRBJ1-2	TGTGCCACCTCGTCATTGGGCTACACCTTC	CATSSLGYTF
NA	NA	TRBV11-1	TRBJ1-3	TGCTCCAGCAGCTTATCGATAAACTCTGGAAACACCATATATTTT	CSSSLSINSGNTIYF
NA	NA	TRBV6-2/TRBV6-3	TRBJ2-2	TGTGCCAGCGGTTTGGGGGGCACCGGGGAGCTGTTTTTT	CASGLGGTGELFF
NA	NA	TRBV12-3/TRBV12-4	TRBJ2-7	TGTGCCAGCAGTCAGAGAGAGGATTTACAGTACTTC	CASSQREDLQYF
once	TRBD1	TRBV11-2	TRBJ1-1	TGTGCCAGCGGCCAAATATGGGGACAGAACACTGAAACTTTCTTT	CASGQIWGQNTETFF
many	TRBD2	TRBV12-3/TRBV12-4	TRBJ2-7	TGTGCCAGCAGTAATAGACTAGCGGTTGCCTACGAGCAGTACTTC	CASSNRLAVAYEQYF
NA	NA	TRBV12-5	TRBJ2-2	TGTGCTAGTGGATACAGGGATAGGACCGGGGAGCTGTTATTT	CASGYRDRTGELLF
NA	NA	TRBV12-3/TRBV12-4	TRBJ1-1	TGTGCCAGCAGTTTACAGGGGCGAAGGGGCACTGAAGCTTTCTTT	CASSLQGRRGTEAFF
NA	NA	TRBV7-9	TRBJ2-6	TGCGCCAGCAGCTTCGAACAGCTCCTCTCTGGGGCCAACGTCCTGACTTTC	CASSFEQLLSGANVLTF